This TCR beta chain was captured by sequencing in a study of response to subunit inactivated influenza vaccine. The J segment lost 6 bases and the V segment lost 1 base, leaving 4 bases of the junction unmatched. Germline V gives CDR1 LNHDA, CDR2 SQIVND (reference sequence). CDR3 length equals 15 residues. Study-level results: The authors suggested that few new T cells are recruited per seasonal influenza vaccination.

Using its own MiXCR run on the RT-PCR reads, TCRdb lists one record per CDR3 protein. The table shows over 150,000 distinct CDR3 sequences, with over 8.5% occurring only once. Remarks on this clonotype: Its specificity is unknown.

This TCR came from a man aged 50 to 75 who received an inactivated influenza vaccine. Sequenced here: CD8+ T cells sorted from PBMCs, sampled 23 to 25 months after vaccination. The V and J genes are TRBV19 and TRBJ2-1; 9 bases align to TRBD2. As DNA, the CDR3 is TGTGCCAGTAGTATAGTAGCGGGGGCGATCAATGAGCAGTTCTTC. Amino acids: CASSIVAGAINEQFF.